Listed here is a single TCR beta chain. This clone's antigen is unknown. It has no much larger one-base neighbor in the sample; base qualities were not kept. From the cysteine up to the phenylalanine, the CDR3 has a length of 13 residues. This entry keeps only the CDR3 DNA: 39 bases, framed from base 1. V sheds 5 bases and J sheds 4 bases, leaving 9 bases between their ends. High-throughput TCR beta sequencing profiled peripheral blood CD8+ and CD4+ T cells from healthy donors, Susac syndrome patients and multiple sclerosis patients. The healthy donors served as controls matched for age and sex. CD8+ TEMRA cells were enriched by FACS, while bulk CD8+ and CD4+ T cells were purified by magnetic negative isolation. Blood was collected in EDTA tubes and processed within 24 hours, with PBMCs isolated through density gradient centrifugation. PBMCs intended for TCR sequencing were frozen in liquid nitrogen and were later thawed in a 37 degrees C water bath. The sorted or isolated CD4+, CD8+ and CD8+ TEMRA cells reached a purity of at least 90%.

The data are from a study of CD8 T cells in Susac syndrome (dated by TCRdb to between 2018 and 2021). For the wider study: The study used repertoire sequencing to test whether antigen drove CD8+ T cell activation and differentiation in Susac syndrome.

RNA was extracted with the RNeasy kit and roughly 0.45 to 1 ug was reverse transcribed using random hexamers. TCR beta CDR3 regions were amplified with the immunoSEQ multiplex PCR assay covering 54 Vbeta and 13 Jbeta segments. Bias from PCR amplification was corrected by using a synthetic template baseline for primer optimization and for computational correction. In the paper's pipeline: Reads were annotated to V, D and J genes per IMGT and analyzed with immunoSEQ Analyzer, keeping only productive sequences. Clonality was computed as one minus Shannon entropy normalized by log2 of the number of productive unique sequences. For each patient and control, public and private clones were evaluated within the 100 most prevalent clones. Clones were defined as Susac-specific when absent from the healthy and MS cohorts, from about a thousand published viral clones and from other ImmuneACCESS disease sequences. TCRdb passed the public sequencing reads through fastp at Q25 and MiXCR, retaining productive beta sequences. Duplicate CDR3 protein sequences are folded into a single record with the most common DNA and genes. It is TCRdb's table, rather than the study itself, that gives the V and J calls and clone size. The sample profile shows about 200,000 distinct CDR3 sequences; 90% to 95% of them were found once. The ten biggest clones cover roughly 0.1% of the sample.

General findings and caveats noted by the study authors: The TCR sequencing and HLA analysis was acknowledged to have included a relatively small number of individuals.

The sequence links TRBV12-3 or TRBV12-4 to TRBJ2-1; no D segment can be confidently identified. Sample: CD4+ T cells from PBMCs. This sequence was found in a human donor in good health. The nucleotide sequence reads as follows: TGTGCCAGCAGTCTCGTCGGGTACAATGAGCAGTTCTTC. The resulting protein is CASSLVGYNEQFF.